This passage covers 19 T cell receptor beta chains from one sample sequenced in a study of radiotherapy plus CTLA-4 blockade in lung cancer. Clones were sequenced by immunoSEQ multiplex PCR, and TCRdb holds only the in-frame ones, with some missing. The table shows 70,000 to 90,000 clones, with approximately 78% occurring only once. This sample comprised peripheral blood, obtained from a patient treated with radiotherapy plus ipilimumab. Receptor source: a human donor with non-small cell lung cancer who had a complete response to radiotherapy plus ipilimumab.

The chain has TRBV5-6 and TRBJ2-3; the match to TRBD2 covers 7 bases. The trim removed 1 base at V and 1 base at J, leaving 6 bases unmatched. This CDR3 is built from 16 residues. Germline values: CDR1 SGHDT, CDR2 YYEEEE. The CDR3, as DNA: TGTGCCAGCAGCTTGAAGGTACGGGGGGGCACAGATACGCAGTATTTT. This gives the protein CASSLKVRGGTDTQYF. Filled out from reference TRBV5-6 and TRBJ2-3, the complete variable domain reads DAGVTQSPTHLIKTRGQQVTLRCSPKSGHDTVSWYQQALGQGPQFIFQYYEEEERQRGNFPDRFSGHQFPNYSSELNVNALLLGDSALYLCASSLKVRGGTDTQYFGPGTRLTVL.

This clone appeared a single time. This chain connects TRBV6-6 to TRBJ2-7; D gene ambiguous. V lost 6 bases and J lost 6, with 9 bases in between. Germline values: CDR1 MNHNY, CDR2 SVGAGI (reference sequence). The CDR3 consists of 11 residues. In DNA form, the CDR3 reads TGTGCCAGCAGAGGCCCTGCCGAGCAGTACGTC. Its protein product is CASRGPAEQYV.

The chain links TRBV9 to TRBJ2-3; tentatively, D is TRBD1 or TRBD2 (6 bases each). The V and J ends lost 1 base and 2 bases respectively, with 11 bases between them. Looked up from germline, CDR1 is SGDLS and CDR2 is YYNGEE. The CDR3 loop spans 15 amino acids. The CDR3, as DNA: TGTGCCAGCAGCGTAAGTGGGGGGCTCACAGATACGCAGTATTTT. It encodes CASSVSGGLTDTQYF.

This clone has only a few counts. Other DNA sequences within the sample encode an identical CDR3. The V gene is TRBV10-1, the J gene TRBJ2-5; 12 positions match TRBD2. Per the germline V gene, CDR1 is WNHNN and CDR2 is SYGVQD (reference sequence). The trim removed 3 bases at V and 1 base at J, leaving 0 bases unmatched. The CDR3 totals 15 residues. The CDR3 protein is CASSELAGGQETQYF. Here the CDR3 DNA reads TGCGCCAGCAGTGAACTAGCGGGGGGCCAAGAGACCCAGTACTTC.

J is TRBJ1-5 and V is TRBV30; no firm D call. The length of the CDR3 is 13 residues. Germline CDR1 reads GTSNPN; CDR2 reads SVGIG (reference sequence). V lost 1 base and J lost 7, with 11 bases in between. DNA for the CDR3: TGTGCCTGGAGTGGTTGGGCGGGCCAGCCCCAGCATTTT. This translates into CAWSGWAGQPQHF.

J is TRBJ2-2 and V is TRBV7-8; no firm D call. The CDR3 totals 14 residues. Trimming removed 4 bases from V and 1 base from J, with 7 bases in between. CDR1 and CDR2 (germline): SGHVS, FQNEAQ. CDR3: CASSSRRNTGELFF. The DNA for the CDR3 is TGTGCCAGCAGCTCCCGGAGGAACACCGGGGAGCTGTTTTTT.

The rearrangement uses TRBV7-8 and TRBJ2-1; possible D gene TRBD2, 6 bases. The CDR3 is 14 residues long. Germline values: CDR1 SGHVS, CDR2 FQNEAQ. Trimming pared 3 bases from V and 9 bases from J, leaving 15 bases between. The DNA of the CDR3 is TGTGCCAGCAGCTTCCTCGAGATGGGGGGTGAGCAGTTCTTC. Amino acids: CASSFLEMGGEQFF.

The V gene is TRBV7-9, the J gene TRBJ2-1; TRBD2 matches at 11 bases. The germline V gene has CDR1 SEHNR and CDR2 FQNEAQ (reference sequence). V gave up 6 bases and J gave up 7 bases; unmatched junction bases: 5. This CDR3 is 14 amino acids long. The CDR3 DNA sequence: TGTGCCAGCAGGGATCGGACTAGCGGGAATGAGCAGTTCTTC. Its translation is CASRDRTSGNEQFF.

This chain uses TRBV27 with TRBJ1-4; possible D gene TRBD1, 5 bases. Germline CDR1 MNHEY, CDR2 SMNVEV (reference sequence). The CDR3 runs to 14 residues. The germline V and J ends were trimmed by 3 bases and 8 bases, with 13 bases remaining between them. In DNA, the CDR3 is TGTGCCAGCAGTTTTTCGGGGGTGGAAGAAAAACTGTTTTTT. Protein sequence: CASSFSGVEEKLFF.

This clone showed up just once. This chain joins TRBV11-3 and TRBJ2-5; maybe TRBD1 (5 bases). The CDR3 length is 14 residues. With 1 base removed from V and 5 bases from J, the gap between germline ends came to 11 bases. In germline, CDR1 is SGHNT, CDR2 YENEEA. The CDR3 DNA reads TGTGCCAGCAGCTTAGGTCCAGGGTACGAGACCCAGTACTTC. Translated, it gives CASSLGPGYETQYF.

The V call is TRBV10-2, the J call TRBJ1-6; 9 bases are a match to TRBD1. This CDR3 contains 13 residues. Germline V CDR1 and CDR2: WSHSY, SAAADI. The J segment lost 9 bases and the V segment lost 6 bases, leaving 3 bases of the junction unmatched. The CDR3 sequence is CASRDRGGSPLHF. In DNA form, the CDR3 reads TGCGCCAGCAGGGACAGGGGAGGTTCACCCCTCCACTTT.

This rearrangement joins TRBV19 to TRBJ1-2, with TRBD1 identical over 7 bases. The V and J ends lost 5 bases and 0 bases, in that order; junction bases with no gene match: 12. The CDR3 covers 17 residues. The germline gives CDR1 LNHDA, CDR2 SQIVND (reference sequence). CDR3: CASSSWTGGGANYGYTF. CDR3 DNA: TGTGCCAGTAGTTCGTGGACAGGCGGAGGGGCTAACTATGGCTACACCTTC.

In this sample, this clone turned up once. This chain joins TRBV5-6 and TRBJ1-1; D unclear. Germline CDR1 is SGHDT and CDR2 is YYEEEE. V lost 5 bases and J 1 base, leaving 12 bases between the germline ends. CDR3 length equals 14 residues. CDR3 DNA sequence: TGTGCCAGCAGTCTCGTCCGAAGGAACACTGAAGCTTTCTTT. Encoded protein: CASSLVRRNTEAFF.

The gene calls are TRBV11-3 and TRBJ1-4; D unclear. The CDR3 is 15 amino acids. Germline assignment: CDR1 SGHNT and CDR2 YENEEA. Trimming removed 1 base from V and 0 bases from J, with 6 bases in between. The CDR3 is CASSLAGATNEKLFF. CDR3 in DNA: TGTGCCAGCAGCTTAGCAGGAGCAACTAATGAAAAACTGTTTTTT.

The chain is built from TRBV7-9 and TRBJ1-3, with D unclear. V dropped 3 bases and J dropped 6 bases, with 15 bases sitting between them. Germline CDR1 reads SEHNR; CDR2 reads FQNEAQ (reference sequence). This CDR3 spans 15 amino acids. The DNA of the CDR3 is TGTGCCAGCAGCTTCGGACGGAGCGGTGAAAACACCATATATTTT. Protein sequence: CASSFGRSGENTIYF. Variable domain in full (rest from reference TRBV7-9 and TRBJ1-3): DTGVSQNPRHKITKRGQNVTFRCDPISEHNRLYWYRQTLGQGPEFLTYFQNEAQLEKSRLLSDRFSAERPKGSFSTLEIQRTEQGDSAMYLCASSFGRSGENTIYFGEGSWLTVV.

This chain links TRBV2 with TRBJ1-1, with a tentative D call TRBD1 (5 bases). From germline, CDR1 is SNHLY and CDR2 FYNNEI. The CDR3 has 14 residues. The ends were cut back, 6 bases at V and 2 bases at J, with 13 bases in the middle. The CDR3 DNA sequence: TGTGCCAGCAGACCCCGGGGCAGTAACACTGAAGCTTTCTTT. Translated, it gives CASRPRGSNTEAFF.

The chain recombines TRBV14 with TRBJ1-2; 7 bases match TRBD1. This CDR3 is 13 amino acids long. Germline values: CDR1 SGHDN, CDR2 FVKESK. V lost 6 bases to trimming and J lost 3 bases; unmatched junction nucleotides: 4. The CDR3 loop is CASRDQGDYGYTF. CDR3 nucleotide sequence: TGTGCCAGCAGAGACCAGGGGGACTATGGCTACACCTTC.

The chain uses TRBV11-3 and TRBJ2-2, with TRBD1 identical over 9 bases. After removal of 2 bases from V and 1 base from J, the junction contained 5 bases not matched to a gene. This CDR3 is built from 17 residues. Germline V lookup: CDR1 SGHNT, CDR2 YENEEA. The CDR3 DNA is TGTGCCAGCAGCTTATATGGGGGACAGGGGAACACCGGGGAGCTGTTTTTT. Its protein is CASSLYGGQGNTGELFF.

J is TRBJ1-2 and V is TRBV6-5, with 12 bases aligning to TRBD1. The V gene's germline CDR1 is MNHEY and CDR2 SVGAGI. The CDR3 spans 15 residues. Trimming took 2 bases from V and 5 from J; bases not matched to a gene: 3. Here the CDR3 reads CASSYPGQGAYGYTF. The DNA for the CDR3 is TGTGCCAGCAGTTACCCGGGACAGGGGGCTTATGGCTACACCTTC.